The 10 T cell receptor beta chains presented below share a single source sample, sequenced in a study of T cell responses to AZD1222 COVID-19 vaccine. The table came from immunoSEQ multiplex PCR; TCRdb's copy has only in-frame clones and leaves some out. There are more than 100,000 clones in the sample; about 94% occur only once, and around 5% lies in the top ten. The sequencing used peripheral blood, collected on day 0 of AZD1222 vaccination. The origin of the receptors is an adult in good health.

The rearrangement links TRBV7-9 to TRBJ1-1; TRBD1 is a possible D gene (5 bases). Trimming shortened V by 5 bases and J by 8 bases, and 15 bases separated the two germline ends. Germline V CDR1 and CDR2: SEHNR, FQNEAQ (reference sequence). This CDR3 comprises 13 residues. This CDR3 reads CASSLGAALEAFF. The CDR3 region has the DNA TGTGCCAGCAGCCTAGGGGCGGCCTTAGAAGCTTTCTTT.

The chain has TRBV6-2 or TRBV6-3 and TRBJ2-2, with D perhaps being TRBD1 or TRBD2 (6 bases each). Germline lookup yields CDR1 MNHEY and CDR2 SVGEGT. V was shortened by 6 bases and J by 7 bases, with 18 bases between the two germline ends. This CDR3 contains 15 residues. CDR3 nucleotide sequence: TGTGCCAGCAGCCCGACGGGGGCGGTAATCGGGGAGCTGTTTTTT. Translated: CASSPTGAVIGELFF.

This chain connects TRBV11-1 to TRBJ2-1; D is perhaps TRBD2 (5 bases). This CDR3 is built from 15 residues. V dropped 0 bases and J dropped 5 bases, with 11 bases sitting between them. Germline assignment: CDR1 SGHAT and CDR2 FQDESV (reference sequence). CDR3 DNA sequence: TGTGCCAGCAGCTTAGCGGGTATGGGAGACAATGAGCAGTTCTTC. This encodes CASSLAGMGDNEQFF. Full variable domain (remainder filled in from reference TRBV11-1 and TRBJ2-1): EAEVAQSPRYKITEKSQAVAFWCDPISGHATLYWYRQILGQGPELLVQFQDESVVDDSQLPKDRFSAERLKGVDSTLKIQPAELGDSAMYLCASSLAGMGDNEQFFGPGTRLTVL.

The V and J genes are TRBV5-1 and TRBJ1-2; TRBD1 might be the D (5 bases). The germline CDR1 and CDR2 sequences are SGHRS and YFSETQ. The CDR3 extends over 15 amino acids. The V end lost 0 bases, the J end lost 2 bases, and 11 bases lay between the germline ends. CDR3 sequence reads: CASSLEGFKNYGYTF. CDR3 nucleotide sequence: TGCGCCAGCAGCTTGGAGGGGTTCAAGAACTATGGCTACACCTTC.

The CDR3 bases are TGTGCCAGCAGTGACGGCAGGGGAGGCAATCAGCCCCAGCATTTT. This codes for CASSDGRGGNQPQHF. The chain carries TRBV6-1 and TRBJ1-5; D may be TRBD1 (6 bases). This CDR3 is 15 amino acids long. Trimming cost V 3 bases and J 2 bases, with 11 bases left between them. Per germline, CDR1 MNHNS and CDR2 SASEGT.

V gene TRBV6-5 combines with J gene TRBJ1-2; 10 nucleotides match TRBD1. J gave up 6 bases and V 0 bases, and 4 bases lay outside the gene matches. There are 15 residues in the CDR3. Germline CDR1 is MNHEY and CDR2 is SVGAGI. The CDR3 loop reads CASSYSKGQGHGYTF. The CDR3 DNA is TGTGCCAGCAGTTACTCGAAGGGACAGGGGCATGGCTACACCTTC.

V usage is TRBV12-3 or TRBV12-4 and J usage is TRBJ1-2, with D maybe TRBD1 (5 bases). This CDR3 contains 13 residues. Trimming took off 6 bases at V and 7 bases at J, with 15 bases between the two ends. CDR3 residues: CASRLKGKFGYTF. The CDR3 nucleotides read TGTGCCAGCAGGCTAAAGGGGAAATTTGGCTACACCTTC.

For the CDR3, the DNA is TGTGCCAGCAGAGTAGGGAACACTGAAGCTTTCTTT. Its translation: CASRVGNTEAFF. The genes are TRBV27 and TRBJ1-1; D gene ambiguous. Germline CDR1 MNHEY, CDR2 SMNVEV (reference sequence). This CDR3 region has 12 residues. Trimming removed 6 bases at V and 1 base at J, with 6 bases between.

The chain is built from TRBV7-2 and TRBJ2-7; D gene uncertain. Trimming removed 5 bases from V and 4 bases from J, with 15 bases in between. The CDR3 spans 14 residues. Germline values: CDR1 SGHTA, CDR2 FQGNSA. The CDR3 loop reads CASSRALGLYEQYF. Here the CDR3 DNA reads TGTGCCAGCAGCCGGGCCCTGGGATTATACGAGCAGTACTTC.

This sequence joins TRBV24-1 and TRBJ1-2; no firm D call. Trimming removed 5 bases from V and 5 bases from J, with 5 bases in between. The V gene's germline CDR1 is KGHDR and CDR2 SFDVKD. CDR3 length: 11 amino acids. The CDR3 DNA follows: TGTGCCACCAGTGGCGGGTATGGCTACACCTTC. This gives the protein CATSGGYGYTF.